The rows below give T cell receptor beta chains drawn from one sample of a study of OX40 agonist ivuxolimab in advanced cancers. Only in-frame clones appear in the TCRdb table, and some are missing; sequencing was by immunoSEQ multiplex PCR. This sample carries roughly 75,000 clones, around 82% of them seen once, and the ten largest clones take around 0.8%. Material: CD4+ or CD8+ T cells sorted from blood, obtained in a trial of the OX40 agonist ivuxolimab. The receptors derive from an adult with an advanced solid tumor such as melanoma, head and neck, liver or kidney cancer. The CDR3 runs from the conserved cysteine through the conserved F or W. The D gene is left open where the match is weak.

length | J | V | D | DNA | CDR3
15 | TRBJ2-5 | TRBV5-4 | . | TGTGCCAGCAGCTCCGGCGGGACTCGTCAAGAGACCCAGTACTTC | CASSSGGTRQETQYF
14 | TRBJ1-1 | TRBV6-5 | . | TGTGCCAGCAGAGGCGTAGGGCGGAACACTGAAGCTTTCTTT | CASRGVGRNTEAFF
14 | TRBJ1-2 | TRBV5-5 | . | TGTGCCAGCAGCCAGGTTGAGTGGAGCTATGGCTACACCTTC | CASSQVEWSYGYTF
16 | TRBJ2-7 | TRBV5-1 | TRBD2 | TGCGCCAGCAGCCCGGCGGGACTAGCGGGAGCCAACGAGCAGTACTTC | CASSPAGLAGANEQYF
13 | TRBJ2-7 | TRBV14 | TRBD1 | TGTGCCAGCAGGGGTCAGGGGGCAGGAGAGCAGTACTTC | CASRGQGAGEQYF
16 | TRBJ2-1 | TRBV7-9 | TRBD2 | TGTGCCAGCAGCCAGGGATGGATGCGGGAGGTAGGCGAGCAGTTCTTC | CASSQGWMREVGEQFF
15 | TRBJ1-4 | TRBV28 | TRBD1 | TGTGCCAGCAGTTCCCCGGACAGGGGCGACGAAAAACTGTTTTTT | CASSSPDRGDEKLFF
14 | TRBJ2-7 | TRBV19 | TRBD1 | TGTGCCAGTAGGCCGGGACAGTCGATCTACGAGCAGTACTTC | CASRPGQSIYEQYF
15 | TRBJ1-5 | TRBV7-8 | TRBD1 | TGTGCCAGCAGCTCAGGACAGGCCAGCAATCAGCCCCAGCATTTT | CASSSGQASNQPQHF
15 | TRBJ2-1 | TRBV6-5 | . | TGTGCCAGCAGTTACTCTAGCCGACTCTACAATGAGCAGTTCTTC | CASSYSSRLYNEQFF
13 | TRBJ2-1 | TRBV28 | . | TGTGCCAGCAGCCCCCGGCGGGATCCCCCTAAATTCTTC | CASSPRRDPPKFF
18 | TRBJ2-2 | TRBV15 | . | TGTGCCACCAGCAGAGATCGGGGGGACAATAGGCGGAACGGGGAGCTGTTTTTT | CATSRDRGDNRRNGELFF
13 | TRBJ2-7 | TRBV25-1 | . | TGTGCCAGCAACCGCTGCCTGGTGTACGAGCAGTACTTC | CASNRCLVYEQYF
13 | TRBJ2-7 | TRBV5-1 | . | TGCGCCAGCAGCTTGGTGGGATCCTACGAGCAGTACTTC | CASSLVGSYEQYF
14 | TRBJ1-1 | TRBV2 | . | TGTGCCAGCAGAGCTCTAGTGGATAACACTGAAGCTTTCTTT | CASRALVDNTEAFF
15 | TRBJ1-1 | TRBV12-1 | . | TGTGCCAGCAGCTTTGACCGGCAGTTGAACACTGAAGCTTTCTTT | CASSFDRQLNTEAFF